This record looks at one T cell receptor (beta chain) sequence and its context. For stem-like memory CD8+ T cells (TSTEM), the phenotype was CCR7+ PD-1- TIGIT-. Total CD8+ T cells were enriched by a separation that was negative and magnetic. RNA was obtained from duplicate vials of about 150,000 sorted CD8+ T cells per subset. The CDR3 runs 13 residues. Germline CDR1 and CDR2: WNHNN and SYGVQD (reference sequence). The sample belongs to a study of human CD8 memory T cell subsets. The authors made TCR beta libraries using UMI-labeled 5' RACE. Following a re-call of the 5' RACE reads, TCRdb has one entry per CDR3 protein and lacks DNA. The sample totals approximately 10,000 distinct CDR3 sequences.

The sample was CD8+ stem-like memory T cells (TSCM and TCM) sorted from PBMCs. Specified subset: stem-like memory CD8 T cells (TSTEM), CCR7+ PD-1- TIGIT-. The rearrangement links TRBV10-1 to TRBJ2-7; with no DNA, the TCRdb D assignment of TRBD2 cannot be verified. The sequence was collected from a human donor in good health. CDR3 loop: CASRTSGSYEQYF.